The T cell receptor (beta chain) described here comes from a study of radiotherapy plus CTLA-4 blockade in lung cancer. Overall study: The study recorded objective responses in less than 20% of patients and disease control in approximately 31%.

Germline trimming cut 4 bases from V and 4 bases from J; bases unmatched to any gene: 16. In germline, CDR1 is SGHNT, CDR2 YYREEE (reference sequence). The CDR3 runs 18 residues. Measured with immunoSEQ multiplex PCR; TCRdb has only the in-frame clones, and not every one. The sample lists 90,000 or so clones; approximately 83% were seen once. Focal radiation and CTLA-4 blockade (ipilimumab) were tested in chemo-refractory metastatic non-small-cell lung cancer patients. The material sequenced was peripheral blood, taken from a patient treated with radiotherapy plus ipilimumab. The chain uses TRBV5-4 and TRBJ2-1, with 8 bases aligning to TRBD2. The TCR comes from a human donor with non-small cell lung cancer who had a partial response to radiotherapy plus ipilimumab. The CDR3 loop is CASSHYWRAGVTYNEQFF. The CDR3 DNA is TGTGCCAGCAGCCACTACTGGAGAGCGGGAGTTACGTACAATGAGCAGTTCTTC.